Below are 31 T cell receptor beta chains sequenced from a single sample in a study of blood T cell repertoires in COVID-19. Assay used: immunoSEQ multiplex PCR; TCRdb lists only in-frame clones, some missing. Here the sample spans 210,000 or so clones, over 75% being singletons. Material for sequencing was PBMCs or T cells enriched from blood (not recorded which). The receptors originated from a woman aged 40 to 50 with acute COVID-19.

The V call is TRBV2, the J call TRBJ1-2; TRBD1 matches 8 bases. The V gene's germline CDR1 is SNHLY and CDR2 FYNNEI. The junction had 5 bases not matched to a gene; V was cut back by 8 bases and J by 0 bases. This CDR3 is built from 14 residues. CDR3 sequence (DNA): TGTGCCAGCGGGGGGGGACAGGCTAACTATGGCTACACCTTC. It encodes CASGGGQANYGYTF.

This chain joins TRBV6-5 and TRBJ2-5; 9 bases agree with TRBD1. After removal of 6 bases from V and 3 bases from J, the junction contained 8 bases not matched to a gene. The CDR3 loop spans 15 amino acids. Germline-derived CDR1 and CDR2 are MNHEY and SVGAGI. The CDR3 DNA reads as TGTGCCAGCAGACTCCGGAGGACAGGGGAAGAGACCCAGTACTTC. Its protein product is CASRLRRTGEETQYF.

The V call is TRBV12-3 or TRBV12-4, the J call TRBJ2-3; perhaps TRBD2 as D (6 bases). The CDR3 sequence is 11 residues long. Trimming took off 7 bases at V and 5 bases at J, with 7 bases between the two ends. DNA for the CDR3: TGTGCCAGCATGGAGGGAGATACGCAGTATTTT. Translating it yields CASMEGDTQYF.

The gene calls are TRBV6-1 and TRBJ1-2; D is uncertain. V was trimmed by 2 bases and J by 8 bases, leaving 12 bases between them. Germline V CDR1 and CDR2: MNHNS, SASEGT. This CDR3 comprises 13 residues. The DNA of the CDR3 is TGTGCCAGCAGTGAATCCGCGGCCCGGGGCTACACCTTC. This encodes CASSESAARGYTF.

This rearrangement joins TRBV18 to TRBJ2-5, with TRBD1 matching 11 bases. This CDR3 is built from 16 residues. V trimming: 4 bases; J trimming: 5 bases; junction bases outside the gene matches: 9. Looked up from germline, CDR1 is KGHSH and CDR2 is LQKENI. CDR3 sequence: CASSLRTGGAGETQYF. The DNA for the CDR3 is TGTGCCAGCTCACTTCGGACAGGGGGCGCCGGGGAGACCCAGTACTTC.

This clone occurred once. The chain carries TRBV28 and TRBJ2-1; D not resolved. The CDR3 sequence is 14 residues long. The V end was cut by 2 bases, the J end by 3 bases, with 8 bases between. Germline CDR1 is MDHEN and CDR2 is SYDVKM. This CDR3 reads CASSLTNYYNEQFF. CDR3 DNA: TGTGCCAGCAGTTTAACTAACTACTACAATGAGCAGTTCTTC.

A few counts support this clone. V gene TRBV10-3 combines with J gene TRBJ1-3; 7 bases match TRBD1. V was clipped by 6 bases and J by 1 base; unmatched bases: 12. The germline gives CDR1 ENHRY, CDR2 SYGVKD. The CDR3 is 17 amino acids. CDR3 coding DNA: TGTGCCATCAGGGGACCGGACAGGCCCGATTCTGGAAACACCATATATTTT. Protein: CAIRGPDRPDSGNTIYF.

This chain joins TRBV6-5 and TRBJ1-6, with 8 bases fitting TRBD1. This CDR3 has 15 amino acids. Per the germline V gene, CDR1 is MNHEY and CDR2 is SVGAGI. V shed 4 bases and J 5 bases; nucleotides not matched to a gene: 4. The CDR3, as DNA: TGTGCCAGCAGTTCTCGACAGGGGAATAATTCACCCCTCCACTTT. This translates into CASSSRQGNNSPLHF.

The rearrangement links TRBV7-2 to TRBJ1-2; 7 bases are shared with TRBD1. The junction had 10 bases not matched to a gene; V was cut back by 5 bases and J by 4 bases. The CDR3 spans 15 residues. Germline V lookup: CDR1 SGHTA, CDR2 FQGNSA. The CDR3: CASSAGTASFYGYTF. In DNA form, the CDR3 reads TGTGCCAGCAGCGCGGGGACAGCCTCCTTCTATGGCTACACCTTC.

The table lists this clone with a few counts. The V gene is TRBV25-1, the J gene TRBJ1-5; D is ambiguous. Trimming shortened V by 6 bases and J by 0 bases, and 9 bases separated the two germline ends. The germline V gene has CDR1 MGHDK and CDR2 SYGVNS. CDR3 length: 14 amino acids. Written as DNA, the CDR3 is TGTGCCAGCAGGTCGGGTAATAGCAATCAGCCCCAGCATTTT. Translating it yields CASRSGNSNQPQHF. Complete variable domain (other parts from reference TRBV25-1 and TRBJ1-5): EADIYQTPRYLVIGTGKKITLECSQTMGHDKMYWYQQDPGMELHLIHYSYGVNSTEKGDLSSESTVSRIRTEHFPLTLESARPSHTSQYLCASRSGNSNQPQHFGDGTRLSIL.

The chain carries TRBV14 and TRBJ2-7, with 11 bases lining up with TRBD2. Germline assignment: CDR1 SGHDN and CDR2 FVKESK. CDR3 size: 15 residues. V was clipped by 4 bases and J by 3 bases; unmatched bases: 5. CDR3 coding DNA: TGTGCCAGCAGCCGGTCACTAGCGGGAGTCTACGAGCAGTACTTC. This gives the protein CASSRSLAGVYEQYF. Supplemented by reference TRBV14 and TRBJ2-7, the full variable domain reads EAGVTQFPSHSVIEKGQTVTLRCDPISGHDNLYWYRRVMGKEIKFLLHFVKESKQDESGMPNNRFLAERTGGTYSTLKVQPAELEDSGVYFCASSRSLAGVYEQYFGPGTRLTVT.

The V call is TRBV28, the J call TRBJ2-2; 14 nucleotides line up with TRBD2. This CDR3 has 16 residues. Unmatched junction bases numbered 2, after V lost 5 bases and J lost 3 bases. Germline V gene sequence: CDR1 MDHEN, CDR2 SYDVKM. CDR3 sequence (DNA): TGTGCCAGCAGTAAGACTAGCGGGAGGGACACCGGGGAGCTGTTTTTT. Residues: CASSKTSGRDTGELFF.

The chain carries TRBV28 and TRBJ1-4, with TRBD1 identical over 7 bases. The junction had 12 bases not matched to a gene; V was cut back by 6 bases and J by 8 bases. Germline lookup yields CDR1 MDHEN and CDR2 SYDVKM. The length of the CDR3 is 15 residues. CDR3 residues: CASSTPGQFMEKLFF. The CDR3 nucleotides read TGTGCCAGCAGCACCCCGGGACAGTTCATGGAAAAACTGTTTTTT.

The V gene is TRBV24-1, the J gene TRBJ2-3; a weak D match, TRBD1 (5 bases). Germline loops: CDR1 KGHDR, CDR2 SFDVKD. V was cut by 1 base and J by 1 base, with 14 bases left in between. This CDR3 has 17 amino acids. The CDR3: CATSDFSQGVGTDTQYF. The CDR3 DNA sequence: TGTGCCACCAGTGATTTTTCGCAGGGTGTAGGCACAGATACGCAGTATTTT.

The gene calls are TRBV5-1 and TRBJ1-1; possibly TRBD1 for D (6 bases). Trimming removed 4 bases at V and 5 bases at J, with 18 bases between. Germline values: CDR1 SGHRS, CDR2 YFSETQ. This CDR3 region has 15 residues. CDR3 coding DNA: TGCGCCAGCAGCCCCCGTTTAGGGGGAGAGACTGAAGCTTTCTTT. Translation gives CASSPRLGGETEAFF.

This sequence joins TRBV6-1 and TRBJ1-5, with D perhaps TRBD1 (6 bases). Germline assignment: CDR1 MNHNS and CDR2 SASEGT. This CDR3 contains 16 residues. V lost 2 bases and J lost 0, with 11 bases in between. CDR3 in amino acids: CASSEPGHYSNQPQHF. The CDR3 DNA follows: TGTGCCAGCAGTGAACCGGGACACTATAGCAATCAGCCCCAGCATTTT.

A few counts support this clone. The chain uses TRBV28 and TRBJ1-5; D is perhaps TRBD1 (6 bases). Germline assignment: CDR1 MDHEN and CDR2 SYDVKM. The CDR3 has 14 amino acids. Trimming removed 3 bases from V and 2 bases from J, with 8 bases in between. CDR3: CASSFPGGNQPQHF. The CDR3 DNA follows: TGTGCCAGCAGTTTCCCAGGGGGCAATCAGCCCCAGCATTTT. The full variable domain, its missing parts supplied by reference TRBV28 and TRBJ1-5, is DVKVTQSSRYLVKRTGEKVFLECVQDMDHENMFWYRQDPGLGLRLIYFSYDVKMKEKGDIPEGYSVSREKKERFSLILESASTNQTSMYLCASSFPGGNQPQHFGDGTRLSIL.

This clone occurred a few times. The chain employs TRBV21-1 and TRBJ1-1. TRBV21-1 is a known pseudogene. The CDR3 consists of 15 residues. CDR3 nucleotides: TGTGCCAGCAGCAAAAGGGAGATTCGCAACACTGAAGCTTTCTTT. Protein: CASSKREIRNTEAFF.

As DNA, the CDR3 is TGTGCCAGTAGGAGGCGGGGACAGGGGAACACTGAAGCTTTCTTT. Its translation is CASRRRGQGNTEAFF. V is TRBV19 and J is TRBJ1-1; the match to TRBD1 covers 9 bases. Losses at the gene ends were 6 bases for V and 1 base for J; bases not matched to a gene: 6. This CDR3 is built from 15 residues. Germline V gene lookup returns CDR1 LNHDA and CDR2 SQIVND (reference sequence).

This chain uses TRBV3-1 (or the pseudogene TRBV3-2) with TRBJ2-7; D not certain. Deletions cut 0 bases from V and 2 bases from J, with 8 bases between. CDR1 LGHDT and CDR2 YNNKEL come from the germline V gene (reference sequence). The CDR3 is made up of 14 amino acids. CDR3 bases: TGTGCCAGCAGCCAAGACTCCGTTGCCTACGAGCAGTACTTC. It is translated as CASSQDSVAYEQYF.

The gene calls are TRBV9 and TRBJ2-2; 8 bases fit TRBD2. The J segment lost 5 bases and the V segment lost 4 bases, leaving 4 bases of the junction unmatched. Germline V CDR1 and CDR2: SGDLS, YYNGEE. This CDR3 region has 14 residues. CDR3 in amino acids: CASSRGGRTGELFF. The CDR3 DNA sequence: TGTGCCAGCAGCCGGGGGGGCAGGACCGGGGAGCTGTTTTTT. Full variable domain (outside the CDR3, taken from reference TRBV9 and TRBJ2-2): DSGVTQTPKHLITATGQRVTLRCSPRSGDLSVYWYQQSLDQGLQFLIQYYNGEERAKGNILERFSAQQFPDLHSELNLSSLELGDSALYFCASSRGGRTGELFFGEGSRLTVL.

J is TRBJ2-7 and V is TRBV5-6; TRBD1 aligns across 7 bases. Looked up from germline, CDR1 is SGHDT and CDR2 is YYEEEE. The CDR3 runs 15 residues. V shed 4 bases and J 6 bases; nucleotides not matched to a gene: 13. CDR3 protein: CASSLTGTDLSEQYF. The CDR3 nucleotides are TGTGCCAGCAGCCTAACCGGGACAGACCTTAGCGAGCAGTACTTC.

The CDR3 spells CASSVSGRPNTGELFF. CDR3 bases: TGTGCCAGCAGCGTGAGTGGGAGGCCGAACACCGGGGAGCTGTTTTTT. The chain employs TRBV9 and TRBJ2-2; weak D call: TRBD2 (6 bases). The V gene lost 2 bases and the J gene lost 0 bases, with 11 bases spanning the gap. Germline V gives CDR1 SGDLS, CDR2 YYNGEE. The CDR3 sequence is 16 residues long. The variable domain in full, with the rest retrieved from reference TRBV9 and TRBJ2-2, is DSGVTQTPKHLITATGQRVTLRCSPRSGDLSVYWYQQSLDQGLQFLIQYYNGEERAKGNILERFSAQQFPDLHSELNLSSLELGDSALYFCASSVSGRPNTGELFFGEGSRLTVL.

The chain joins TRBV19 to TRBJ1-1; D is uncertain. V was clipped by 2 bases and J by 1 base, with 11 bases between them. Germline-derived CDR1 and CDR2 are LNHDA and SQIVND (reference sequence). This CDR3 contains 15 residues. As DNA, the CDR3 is TGTGCCAGTAGTATACGGGCCGGGAAGAACACTGAAGCTTTCTTT. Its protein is CASSIRAGKNTEAFF.

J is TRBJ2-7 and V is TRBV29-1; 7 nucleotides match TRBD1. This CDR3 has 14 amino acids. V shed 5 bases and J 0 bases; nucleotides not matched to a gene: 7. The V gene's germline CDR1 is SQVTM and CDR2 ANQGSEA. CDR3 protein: CSVLSGTASYEQYF. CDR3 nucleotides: TGCAGCGTTTTGTCCGGGACAGCCTCCTACGAGCAGTACTTC.

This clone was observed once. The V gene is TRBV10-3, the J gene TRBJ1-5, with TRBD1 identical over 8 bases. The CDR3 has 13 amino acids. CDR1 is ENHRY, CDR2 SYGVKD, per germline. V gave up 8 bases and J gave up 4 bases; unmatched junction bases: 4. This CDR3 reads CAIGRTGNQPQHF. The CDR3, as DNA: TGTGCCATCGGACGGACAGGGAATCAGCCCCAGCATTTT.

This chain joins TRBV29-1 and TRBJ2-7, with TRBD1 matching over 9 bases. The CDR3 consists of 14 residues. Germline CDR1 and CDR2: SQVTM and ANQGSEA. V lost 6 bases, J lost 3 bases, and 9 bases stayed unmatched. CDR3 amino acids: CSVSPTGGLYEQYF. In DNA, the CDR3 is TGCAGCGTAAGTCCGACAGGGGGACTCTACGAGCAGTACTTC.

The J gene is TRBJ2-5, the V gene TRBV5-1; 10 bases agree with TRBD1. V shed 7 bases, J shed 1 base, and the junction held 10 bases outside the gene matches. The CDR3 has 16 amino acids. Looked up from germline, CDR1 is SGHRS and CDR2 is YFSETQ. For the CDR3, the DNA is TGCGCCAGCGTAACCGGGGACAGGGGATCCCAAGAGACCCAGTACTTC. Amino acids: CASVTGDRGSQETQYF.

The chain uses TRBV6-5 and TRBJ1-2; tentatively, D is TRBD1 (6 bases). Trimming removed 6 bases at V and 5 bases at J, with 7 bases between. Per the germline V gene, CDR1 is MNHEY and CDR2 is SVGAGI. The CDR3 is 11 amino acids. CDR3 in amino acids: CASSRGYGYTF. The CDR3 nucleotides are TGTGCCAGCAGCAGGGGATATGGCTACACCTTC.

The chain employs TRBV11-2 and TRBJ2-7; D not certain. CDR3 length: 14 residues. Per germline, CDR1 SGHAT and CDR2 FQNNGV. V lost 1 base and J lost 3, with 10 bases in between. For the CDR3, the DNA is TGTGCCAGCAGCTTAGGCGATTCGGGCTACGAGCAGTACTTC. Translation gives CASSLGDSGYEQYF.

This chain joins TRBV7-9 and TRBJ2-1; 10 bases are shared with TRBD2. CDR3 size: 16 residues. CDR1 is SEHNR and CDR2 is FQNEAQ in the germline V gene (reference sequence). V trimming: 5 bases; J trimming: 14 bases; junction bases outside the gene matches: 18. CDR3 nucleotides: TGTGCCAGCAGCCCCTGGGGTAGCGGGGGGCCCGACGGGAAGTTCTTC. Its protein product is CASSPWGSGGPDGKFF.